This T cell receptor (beta chain) is from a study of CXCR3-negative and CXCR3-positive naive CD8 T cells. Findings of the study overall: The majority of assays used fresh PBMCs, and CXCR3 expression partially decreased after cryopreservation. Relative to memory CD8+ cells, whose diversity was much lower, both naive subsets had comparably high diversity. TRBV-TRBJ usage matched between naive CXCR3-negative and CXCR3-positive cells but not between memory cells.

Naive CD8+ T cells showed a CD45RO-CCR7+CD27+CD95- phenotype. Concerning this clonotype itself: Its target is unknown.

The libraries of TRB cDNA were constructed through 5' RACE using UMI labels. TCRdb re-called the 5' RACE reads and shows each CDR3 protein once, DNA omitted. The data show over 100,000 distinct CDR3 sequences, and the top ten clones hold less than 0.55%. The TCR originated in a human donor in good health. Some clones in this sample may be carry-over from other donors' samples. The sample taken for sequencing was naive CXCR3- CD8+ T cells from blood. Subset indicated: CD45RO-CCR7+CD27+CD95- naive CD8+ T cells lacking CXCR3 (TNR3-).

The CDR3 here is CASGTGLGYTF. The genes are TRBV25-1 and TRBJ1-2; the D gene TCRdb calls, TRBD1, cannot be checked with no DNA. This CDR3 region has 11 residues. CDR1 is MGHDK and CDR2 is SYGVNS in the germline V gene.